The 17 T cell receptor beta chains reported below all come from one sample, sequenced in a study of shared clonotypes between healthy human individuals (TCRdb year 2020). The library came from the immunoSEQ multiplex PCR assay. Drawn from immuneACCESS, this table holds only the in-frame rearrangements with V and J called that TCRdb kept. Clones are partly lost; checked studies trace under half to an unresolved V gene and leave the rest unexplained. The table for this sample lists about 1 million clones; 70% to 80% of them were counted only once. The leading ten clones occupy approximately 1.5% of the sample. The sample comprised memory CD4+ T cells sorted from blood. Read against the paper, the sample's cell subset or site label means: CD45RA-negative fraction. The source of these receptors is a man aged 18 to 30 in good health.

This clone was observed many times. The chain employs TRBV9 and TRBJ2-3; the D is unclear. CDR3 length: 14 amino acids. Trimming cost V 0 bases and J 2 bases, with 7 bases left between them. Per germline, CDR1 SGDLS and CDR2 YYNGEE. The CDR3, as DNA: TGTGCCAGCAGCGTAGACGGTCCCACAGATACGCAGTATTTT. It specifies CASSVDGPTDTQYF.

This clone was detected only a few times. The rearrangement links TRBV19 to TRBJ2-7; D unclear. The CDR3 loop spans 11 amino acids. Germline values: CDR1 LNHDA, CDR2 SQIVND (reference sequence). V dropped 5 bases and J dropped 4 bases, with 6 bases sitting between them. CDR3 in DNA: TGTGCCAGTAGTTTTCGATACGAGCAGTACTTC. This codes for CASSFRYEQYF.

This chain joins TRBV2 and TRBJ2-1; no definite D call. Per the germline V gene, CDR1 is SNHLY and CDR2 is FYNNEI. This CDR3 spans 13 amino acids. V shed 2 bases and J shed 16 bases, with 18 bases lying between them. The CDR3 nucleotides read TGTGCCAGCAGTGAACCCTTTGACGGTCGGCCTTTCTTC. Residues: CASSEPFDGRPFF.

This chain links TRBV5-6 with TRBJ2-1, with D hard to call. From germline, CDR1 is SGHDT and CDR2 YYEEEE. This CDR3 spans 15 amino acids. The V end lost 0 bases, the J end lost 4 bases, and 11 bases lay between the germline ends. Written as DNA, the CDR3 is TGTGCCAGCAGCTTGGGGATAAACCGGTACAATGAGCAGTTCTTC. Translation: CASSLGINRYNEQFF.

This chain joins TRBV5-1 and TRBJ2-1; 11 nucleotides align to TRBD2. Trimming at V came to 2 bases and at J to 6 bases, leaving 4 bases not matched to a gene. The CDR3 spans 15 residues. Germline V gene sequence: CDR1 SGHRS, CDR2 YFSETQ. Here the CDR3 reads CASSLVAGGPNEQFF. CDR3 nucleotide sequence: TGCGCCAGCAGCTTAGTAGCGGGAGGGCCCAATGAGCAGTTCTTC.

CDR3 nucleotide sequence: TGTGCCAGCAGCAACCTCGGGTCGACAGGATATGGCTACACCTTC. Residues: CASSNLGSTGYGYTF. The chain uses TRBV6-6 and TRBJ1-2; a weak D match, TRBD1 (6 bases). The V gene's germline CDR1 is MNHNY and CDR2 SVGAGI (reference sequence). This CDR3 region has 15 residues. V was pared by 6 bases and J by 5 bases, with 19 bases between.

This chain uses TRBV11-2 with TRBJ2-3; no clear D. The CDR3 is made up of 13 amino acids. The germline CDR1 and CDR2 sequences are SGHAT and FQNNGV. Trimming shortened V by 3 bases and J by 4 bases, and 8 bases separated the two germline ends. The CDR3 DNA reads as TGTGCCAGCAGCTTTTCCCCGCCAGATACGCAGTATTTT. It encodes CASSFSPPDTQYF.

This rearrangement joins TRBV6-4 to TRBJ2-2, with D tentatively TRBD2 (6 bases). V lost 7 bases, J lost 7 bases, and 16 bases lay in between. CDR3 size: 14 residues. Germline V gene sequence: CDR1 MRHNA, CDR2 SNTAGT. Here the CDR3 reads CASKAGGENGELFF. The CDR3 DNA sequence: TGTGCCAGCAAGGCCGGAGGGGAAAACGGGGAGCTGTTTTTT.

This chain uses TRBV28 with TRBJ1-4; 7 bases match TRBD1. Germline assignment: CDR1 MDHEN and CDR2 SYDVKM. This CDR3 has 14 residues. V was clipped by 5 bases and J by 4 bases; unmatched bases: 4. Here the CDR3 DNA reads TGTGCCAGCAGTCCCTCAGGGGGTAATGAAAAACTGTTTTTT. It encodes CASSPSGGNEKLFF. The whole variable domain, remainder taken from reference TRBV28 and TRBJ1-4, is DVKVTQSSRYLVKRTGEKVFLECVQDMDHENMFWYRQDPGLGLRLIYFSYDVKMKEKGDIPEGYSVSREKKERFSLILESASTNQTSMYLCASSPSGGNEKLFFGSGTQLSVL.

The chain carries TRBV7-2 and TRBJ2-1; D not resolved. The germline V and J ends were trimmed by 1 base and 4 bases, with 11 bases remaining between them. There are 15 residues in the CDR3. CDR1 is SGHTA and CDR2 is FQGNSA in the germline V gene. This chain's CDR3 is CASSLVGQDYNEQFF. The CDR3 DNA reads TGTGCCAGCAGCTTAGTTGGGCAGGATTACAATGAGCAGTTCTTC.

The sample holds a few counts of this clone. The rearrangement joins TRBV5-5 to TRBJ1-5; a weak D match, TRBD1 (6 bases). The CDR3 spans 16 residues. Germline assignment: CDR1 SGHKS and CDR2 YYEKEE (reference sequence). Trimming cost V 4 bases and J 1 base, with 15 bases left between them. Here the CDR3 reads CASSQTTGLSNQPQHF. The CDR3 DNA is TGTGCCAGCAGCCAAACTACAGGGTTGAGCAATCAGCCCCAGCATTTT.

This clone was detected only a few times. V is TRBV2 and J is TRBJ1-1; a weak D match, TRBD1 (5 bases). Trimming removed 7 bases at V and 7 bases at J, with 13 bases between. The CDR3 spans 12 residues. CDR1 and CDR2 from the germline V gene are SNHLY and FYNNEI. The CDR3 spells CASTKGVGEAFF. CDR3 bases: TGTGCCAGCACAAAAGGGGTGGGTGAAGCTTTCTTT.

The chain uses TRBV2 and TRBJ1-6; perhaps TRBD1 as D (6 bases). The CDR3 spans 13 residues. CDR1 SNHLY and CDR2 FYNNEI come from the germline V gene. The CDR3: CACQGSYNSPLHF. The CDR3 coding sequence is TGTGCTTGCCAGGGGTCTTATAATTCACCCCTCCACTTT.

The chain recombines TRBV5-1 with TRBJ2-1; the D is unclear. The CDR3 is 15 residues long. Trimming took off 4 bases at V and 7 bases at J, with 18 bases between the two ends. Germline V gene data show CDR1 as SGHRS and CDR2 as YFSETQ. The CDR3 region has the DNA TGCGCCAGCAGCGTTTCGGTGGGCCCTCAGAATGAGCAGTTCTTC. It translates to CASSVSVGPQNEQFF.

V usage is TRBV30 and J usage is TRBJ1-2; 7 bases line up with TRBD1. Per the germline V gene, CDR1 is GTSNPN and CDR2 is SVGIG (reference sequence). V shed 3 bases, J shed 10 bases, and the junction held 14 bases outside the gene matches. The CDR3 contains 14 residues. In DNA form, the CDR3 reads TGTGCCTGGAGCCCGGGGACAGCGTTCGGGACCTACACCTTC. This codes for CAWSPGTAFGTYTF.

V gene TRBV29-1 combines with J gene TRBJ2-3; D gene unclear. Germline loops: CDR1 SQVTM, CDR2 ANQGSEA. V shed 2 bases and J shed 0 bases, with 3 bases lying between them. This CDR3 has 12 amino acids. CDR3 sequence (DNA): TGCAGCGTTGAAACTAGCACAGATACGCAGTATTTT. Protein sequence: CSVETSTDTQYF.

V and J are TRBV4-3 and TRBJ1-6; possibly TRBD1 for D (6 bases). This CDR3 is built from 15 residues. The germline V gene has CDR1 LGHNA and CDR2 YSLEER. The V end lost 0 bases, the J end lost 8 bases, and 11 bases lay between the germline ends. CDR3 protein: CASSQDSQGYSPLHF. DNA for the CDR3: TGCGCCAGCAGCCAAGATAGCCAGGGGTATTCACCCCTCCACTTT.